This T cell receptor (beta chain) was identified in a study of blood T cell repertoires in COVID-19. J lost 2 bases, V lost 4 bases, and 5 bases had no gene match. The CDR3 consists of 16 residues. Germline CDR1 and CDR2: SGHNT and YYREEE (reference sequence). Data came from immunoSEQ multiplex PCR; TCRdb stores just in-frame clones and leaves some out. This table has 150,000 to 200,000 clones, 70% to 80% appearing once. The J gene is TRBJ2-5, the V gene TRBV5-4; 13 bases are shared with TRBD2. The sample was PBMCs or T cells enriched from blood (not recorded which). This sequence was found in a man aged 55 to 70 who had been exposed to COVID-19. The CDR3 protein is CASSRWTSGSQETQYF. In DNA, the CDR3 is TGTGCCAGCAGCCGTTGGACTAGCGGGAGTCAAGAGACCCAGTACTTC.